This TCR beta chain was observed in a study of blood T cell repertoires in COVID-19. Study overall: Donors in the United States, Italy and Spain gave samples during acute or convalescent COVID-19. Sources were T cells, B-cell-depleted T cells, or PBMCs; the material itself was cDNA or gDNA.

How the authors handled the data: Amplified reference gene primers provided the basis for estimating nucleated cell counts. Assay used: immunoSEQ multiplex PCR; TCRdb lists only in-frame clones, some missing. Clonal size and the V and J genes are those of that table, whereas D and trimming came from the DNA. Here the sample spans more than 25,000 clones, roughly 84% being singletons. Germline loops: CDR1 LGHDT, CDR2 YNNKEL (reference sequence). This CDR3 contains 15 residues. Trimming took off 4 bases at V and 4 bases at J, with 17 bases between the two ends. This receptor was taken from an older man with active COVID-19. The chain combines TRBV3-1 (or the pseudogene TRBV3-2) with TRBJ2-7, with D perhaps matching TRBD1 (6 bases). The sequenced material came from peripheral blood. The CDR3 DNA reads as TGTGCCAGCAGCCGTGAGTCTACAGGGAGATACGAGCAGTACTTC. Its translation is CASSRESTGRYEQYF.